The 2 T cell receptor beta chains below all came from one sample that was sequenced in a study of T-cell reconstitution after alpha-beta-depleted transplantation in children. Unique molecular identifiers tagged the TCRbeta library. TCRdb ran MiXCR on the PCR reads and lists one entry per CDR3 protein. The sample has about 980,000 distinct CDR3 sequences, 25% to 30% seen once. This sample comprised PBMCs, mostly from graft donor cells, obtained 360 days after TCRalphabeta/CD19-depleted stem cell transplant. Source of these receptors: a boy under two years old who had a stem cell transplant for SCID, so the T cells may come from the graft donor.

This clonotype was observed a handful of times. V usage is TRBV20-1 and J usage is TRBJ1-1; D uncertain. The V and J ends lost 0 bases and 3 bases respectively, with 8 bases between them. Germline CDR1 and CDR2: DFQATT and SNEGSKA (reference sequence). The CDR3 totals 13 residues. CDR3 DNA sequence: TGCAGTGCTAGAGACGCGAGGTACACTGAAGCTTTCTTT. Its translation: CSARDARYTEAFF.

The chain uses TRBV7-9 and TRBJ2-3; 8 bases fit TRBD1. Unmatched junction bases numbered 3, after V lost 1 base and J lost 3 bases. This CDR3 comprises 15 residues. The germline V gene has CDR1 SEHNR and CDR2 FQNEAQ (reference sequence). The CDR3 region is CASSLGTGITDTQYF. The CDR3 DNA follows: TGTGCCAGCAGCTTAGGGACAGGGATAACAGATACGCAGTATTTT.